This T cell receptor beta chain derives from a study of blood T cell repertoires in COVID-19. On the study more broadly: COVID-19 samples from acute and convalescent phases originated in the United States, Italy and Spain. T cells, B-cell-depleted T cells, or PBMCs provided the cDNA or gDNA that served as material.

Study processing details: How many nucleated cells were present was estimated from reference gene primer amplification. Produced via immunoSEQ multiplex PCR; TCRdb's table is partial and in-frame only. That table furnishes V, J and clone size, whereas the DNA furnished D and trimming. The sample holds about 140,000 clones, about 87% seen once. The source material was peripheral blood. The clonotype originates from a man aged 55 to 70 with active or convalescent COVID-19.

DNA for the CDR3: TGTGCCAGCCGACAGGGGATAGTGGACAATGAGCAGTTCTTC. Translation: CASRQGIVDNEQFF. The genes are TRBV6-5 and TRBJ2-1; 8 positions match TRBD1. CDR3 length equals 14 residues. CDR1 is MNHEY and CDR2 is SVGAGI in the germline V gene. Germline trimming cut 8 bases from V and 5 bases from J; bases unmatched to any gene: 8.